The 6 T cell receptor beta chains in this list originate from one sample, sequenced in a study of shared clonotypes between healthy human individuals (dated by TCRdb to 2019 to 2021). For the CD8 naive samples, CD45RO-negative cells were positively selected for CCR7, yielding a CD45RA+CCR7+ population from which TemRA cells were excluded. The library was produced with the immunoSEQ multiplex PCR assay. TCRdb's version of the immuneACCESS table is confined to in-frame rearrangements and falls short of the full clone set. An unresolved V gene accounts for under half of the shortfall where checked; the remainder is of unknown origin. Counted in this sample were around 620,000 clones; about 95% of them appeared once. Over 0.1% of the sample comes from the top ten. Sequencing used naive CD8+ T cells sorted from blood. Sample cell subset or site, as interpreted from the label and publication: CD45RA+CCR7+. The receptor source for this set is a woman in her twenties or thirties in good health.

The chain uses TRBV25-1 and TRBJ1-6; 7 nucleotides agree with TRBD1. Germline CDR1 MGHDK, CDR2 SYGVNS. V shed 2 bases, J shed 7 bases, and the junction held 5 bases outside the gene matches. This CDR3 is built from 15 residues. CDR3 loop: CASSERDRANSPLHF. CDR3 nucleotide sequence: TGTGCCAGCAGTGAACGAGACAGGGCGAATTCACCCCTCCACTTT.

The CDR3 protein is CASSQEGRRNTEAFF. The CDR3 region has the DNA TGCGCCAGCAGCCAAGAAGGCCGACGGAACACTGAAGCTTTCTTT. The rearrangement joins TRBV4-1 to TRBJ1-1, with D unclear. CDR3 length equals 15 residues. V shed 0 bases and J shed 1 base, with 9 bases lying between them. Germline V gene lookup returns CDR1 MGHRA and CDR2 YSYEKL.

The genes are TRBV9 and TRBJ1-3, with a tentative D call TRBD1 (5 bases). The V end lost 7 bases, the J end lost 3 bases, and 8 bases lay between the germline ends. Germline V gene lookup returns CDR1 SGDLS and CDR2 YYNGEE. This CDR3 is 12 amino acids long. The CDR3 DNA follows: TGTGCCAGCGATGGGGGTGGAAACACCATATATTTT. Its protein product is CASDGGGNTIYF.

The chain links TRBV5-6 to TRBJ2-1; TRBD2 agrees at 16 bases. This CDR3 has 15 residues. Germline trimming cut 6 bases from V and 9 bases from J; bases unmatched to any gene: 6. Germline CDR1 reads SGHDT; CDR2 reads YYEEEE. In nucleotides, the CDR3 is TGTGCCAGCACCGAGGGACTAGCGGGAGGGATTGAGCAGTTCTTC. Encoded protein: CASTEGLAGGIEQFF.

The gene calls are TRBV4-2 and TRBJ2-2; the D call may be TRBD1 or TRBD2 (5 bases each). There are 15 residues in the CDR3. Trimming stripped 3 bases from V and 0 bases from J, with 8 bases between. Germline CDR1 is LGHNA and CDR2 is YNFKEQ. The CDR3 bases are TGTGCCAGCAGCCACGGGACCTCGAACACCGGGGAGCTGTTTTTT. Translating it yields CASSHGTSNTGELFF.

The chain has TRBV29-1 and TRBJ1-4; D is ambiguous. CDR3 length: 12 residues. Trimming cost V 5 bases and J 8 bases, with 12 bases left between them. Germline-derived CDR1 and CDR2 are SQVTM and ANQGSEA. The CDR3 DNA is TGCAGCGTTCCCGGCCCGGGGGAAAAACTGTTTTTT. Amino acid sequence: CSVPGPGEKLFF.